This T cell receptor beta chain was found in a study of blood T cells in healthy people across ages. Study-level background: In model experiments, template switching was able to capture about one barcoded beta molecule for every two T cells that were present.

Alongside a J-beta primer mix, a sample-barcoded 5' primer served in a second PCR lasting about 7 to 12 cycles. Carrying 12 random nucleotides, a template-switch adaptor labeled each individual cDNA molecule. TCRdb re-derived calls from the 5' RACE reads in MiXCR, one entry per CDR3 protein. The sample has more than 700,000 distinct CDR3 sequences; around 45% are singletons. Study outcomes and limitations: Investigators treated diversity estimates from one million T cells as underestimates.

Comment on this clonotype: The antigen is undetermined.

Sample: blood. This sequence originates from a man at least 80 years old in good health.

The CDR3: CASSQEFGQGDQPQHF. DNA for the CDR3: TGCGCCAGCAGCCAAGAGTTCGGGCAGGGTGATCAGCCCCAGCATTTT. The chain links TRBV4-3 to TRBJ1-5; D is possibly TRBD1 (5 bases). V lost 0 bases and J 5 bases, leaving 14 bases between the germline ends. The germline CDR1 and CDR2 sequences are LGHNA and YSLEER. This CDR3 is built from 16 residues.